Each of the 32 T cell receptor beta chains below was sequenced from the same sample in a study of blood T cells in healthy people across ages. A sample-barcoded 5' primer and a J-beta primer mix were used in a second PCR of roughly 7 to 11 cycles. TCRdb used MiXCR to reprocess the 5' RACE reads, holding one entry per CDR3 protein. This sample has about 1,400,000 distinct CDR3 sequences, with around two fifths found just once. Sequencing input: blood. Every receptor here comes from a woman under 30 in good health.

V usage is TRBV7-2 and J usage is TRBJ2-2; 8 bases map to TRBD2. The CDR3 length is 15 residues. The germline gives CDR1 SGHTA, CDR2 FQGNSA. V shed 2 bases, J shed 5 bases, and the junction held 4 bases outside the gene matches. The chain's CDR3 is CASSLQRESTGELFF. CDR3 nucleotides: TGTGCCAGCAGCTTACAGCGGGAGTCGACCGGGGAGCTGTTTTTT.

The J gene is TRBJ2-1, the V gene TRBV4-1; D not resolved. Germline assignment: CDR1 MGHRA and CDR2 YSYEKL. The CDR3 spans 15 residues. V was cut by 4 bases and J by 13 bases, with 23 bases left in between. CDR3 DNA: TGCGCCAGCAGCCCCAGACAACCCCCTGGAGAGACCCAGTTCTTC. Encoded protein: CASSPRQPPGETQFF.

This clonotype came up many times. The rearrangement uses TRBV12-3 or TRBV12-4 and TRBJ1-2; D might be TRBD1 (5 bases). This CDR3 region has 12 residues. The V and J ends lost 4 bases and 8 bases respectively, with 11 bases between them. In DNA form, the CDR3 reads TGTGCCAGCAGTTCGGGACTGATAGGCTACACCTTC. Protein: CASSSGLIGYTF.

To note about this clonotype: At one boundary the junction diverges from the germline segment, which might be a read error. The CDR3 spells CASSLADRANEQYF. CDR3 DNA sequence: TGTGCCAGCAGTCTAGCCGACAGGGCGAATGAGCAGTACTTC. This sequence joins TRBV12-3 or TRBV12-4 and TRBJ2-1; 7 nucleotides align to TRBD1. The end of the DNA fits TRBJ2-7 better, so the J call may be wrong. CDR3 length: 14 amino acids.

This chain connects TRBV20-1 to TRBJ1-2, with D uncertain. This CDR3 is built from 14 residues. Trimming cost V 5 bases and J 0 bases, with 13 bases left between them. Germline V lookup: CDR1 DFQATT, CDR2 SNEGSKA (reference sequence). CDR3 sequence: CSAPDGRSNYGYTF. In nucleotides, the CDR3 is TGCAGTGCTCCCGACGGCCGGTCTAACTATGGCTACACCTTC.

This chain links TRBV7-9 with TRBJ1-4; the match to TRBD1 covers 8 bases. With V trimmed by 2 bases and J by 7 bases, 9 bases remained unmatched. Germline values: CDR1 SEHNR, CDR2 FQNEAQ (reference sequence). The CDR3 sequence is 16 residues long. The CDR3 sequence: CASSLIGDRNVEKLFF. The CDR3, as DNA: TGTGCCAGCAGCTTAATCGGGGACAGGAATGTTGAAAAACTGTTTTTT.

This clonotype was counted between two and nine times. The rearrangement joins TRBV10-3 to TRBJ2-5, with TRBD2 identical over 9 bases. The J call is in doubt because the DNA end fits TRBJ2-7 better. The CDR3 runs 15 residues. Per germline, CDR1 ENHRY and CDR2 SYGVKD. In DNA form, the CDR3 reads TGTGCCATCAGCACTCAAACTGGGACTAGCAACGAGCAGTACTTC. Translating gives CAISTQTGTSNEQYF.

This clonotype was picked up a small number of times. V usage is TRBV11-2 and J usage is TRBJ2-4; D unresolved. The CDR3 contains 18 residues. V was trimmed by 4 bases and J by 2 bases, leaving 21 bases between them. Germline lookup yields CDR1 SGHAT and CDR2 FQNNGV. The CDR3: CASSSLHHMPESKNIQYF. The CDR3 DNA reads TGTGCCAGCAGCTCCCTACATCACATGCCCGAGTCCAAAAACATTCAGTACTTC.

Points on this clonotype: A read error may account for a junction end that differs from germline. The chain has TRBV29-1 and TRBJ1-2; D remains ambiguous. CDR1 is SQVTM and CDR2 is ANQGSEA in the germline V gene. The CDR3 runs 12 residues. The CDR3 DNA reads TGCAGCTTTGATCGGGGAGCGTATGGCTACACCTTC. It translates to CSFDRGAYGYTF.

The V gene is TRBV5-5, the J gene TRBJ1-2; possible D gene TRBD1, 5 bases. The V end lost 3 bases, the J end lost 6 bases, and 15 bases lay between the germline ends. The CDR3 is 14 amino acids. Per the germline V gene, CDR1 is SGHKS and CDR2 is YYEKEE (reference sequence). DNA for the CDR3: TGTGCCAGCAGCTCGGGTAACTCGGGGGATGGCTACACCTTC. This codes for CASSSGNSGDGYTF.

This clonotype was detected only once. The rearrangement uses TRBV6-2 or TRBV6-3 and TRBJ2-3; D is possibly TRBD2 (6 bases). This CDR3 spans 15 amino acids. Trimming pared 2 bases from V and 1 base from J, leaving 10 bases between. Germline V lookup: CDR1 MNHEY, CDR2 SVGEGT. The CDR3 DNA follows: TGTGCCAGCAGTTACGCGGAGGGTGGCACAGATACGCAGTATTTT. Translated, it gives CASSYAEGGTDTQYF.

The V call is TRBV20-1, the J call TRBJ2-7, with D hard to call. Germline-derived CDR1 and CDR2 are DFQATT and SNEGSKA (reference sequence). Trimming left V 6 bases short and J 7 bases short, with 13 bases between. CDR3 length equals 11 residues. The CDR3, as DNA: TGCAGTGCCCTCTTAGACAATGAGCAGTACTTC. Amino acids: CSALLDNEQYF.

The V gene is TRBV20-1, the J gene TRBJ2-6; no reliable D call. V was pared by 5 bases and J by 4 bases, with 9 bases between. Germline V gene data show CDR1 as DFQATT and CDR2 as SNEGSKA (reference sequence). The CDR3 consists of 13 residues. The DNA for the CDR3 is TGCAGTGCTCAAACTTGGGGGGCCAACGTCCTGACTTTC. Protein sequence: CSAQTWGANVLTF.

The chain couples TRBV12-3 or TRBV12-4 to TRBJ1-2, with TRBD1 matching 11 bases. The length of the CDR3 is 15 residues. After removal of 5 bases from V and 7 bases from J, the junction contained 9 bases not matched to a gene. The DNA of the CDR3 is TGTGCCAGCAGTCCCTGGGACAGGGGGGCCTGTGGCTACACCTTC. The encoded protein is CASSPWDRGACGYTF.

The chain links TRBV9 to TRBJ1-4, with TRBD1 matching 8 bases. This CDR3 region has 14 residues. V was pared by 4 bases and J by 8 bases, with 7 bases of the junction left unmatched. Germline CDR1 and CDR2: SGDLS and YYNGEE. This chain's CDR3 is CASSQKTGEEKLFF. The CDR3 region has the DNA TGTGCCAGCAGCCAAAAGACAGGGGAAGAAAAACTGTTTTTT.

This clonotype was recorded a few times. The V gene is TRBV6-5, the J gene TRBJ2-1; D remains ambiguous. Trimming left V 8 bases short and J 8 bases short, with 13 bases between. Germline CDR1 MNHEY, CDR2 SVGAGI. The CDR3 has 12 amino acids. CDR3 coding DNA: TGTGCCAGCCGGAGCTCCATCGATGAGCAGTTCTTC. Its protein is CASRSSIDEQFF.

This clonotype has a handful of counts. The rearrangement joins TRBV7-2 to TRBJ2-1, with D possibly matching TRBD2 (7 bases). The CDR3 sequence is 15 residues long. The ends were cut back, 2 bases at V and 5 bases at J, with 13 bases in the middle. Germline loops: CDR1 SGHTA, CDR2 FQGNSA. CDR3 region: CASSLRGRADNEQFF. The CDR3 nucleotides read TGTGCCAGCAGCTTAAGGGGGAGGGCGGACAATGAGCAGTTCTTC.

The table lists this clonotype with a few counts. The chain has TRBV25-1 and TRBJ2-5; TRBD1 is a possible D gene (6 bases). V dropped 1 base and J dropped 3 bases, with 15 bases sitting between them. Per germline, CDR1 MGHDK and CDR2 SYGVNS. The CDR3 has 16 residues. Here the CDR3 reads CASSELGYGQKETQYF. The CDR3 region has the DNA TGTGCCAGCAGTGAATTGGGGTACGGACAGAAAGAGACCCAGTACTTC.

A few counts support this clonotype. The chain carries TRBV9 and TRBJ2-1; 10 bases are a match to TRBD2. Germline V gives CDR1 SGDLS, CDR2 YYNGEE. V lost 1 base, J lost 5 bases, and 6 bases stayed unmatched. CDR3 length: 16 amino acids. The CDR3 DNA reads TGTGCCAGCAGCGTACACGGGACTAGCGTCAACAATGAGCAGTTCTTC. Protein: CASSVHGTSVNNEQFF.

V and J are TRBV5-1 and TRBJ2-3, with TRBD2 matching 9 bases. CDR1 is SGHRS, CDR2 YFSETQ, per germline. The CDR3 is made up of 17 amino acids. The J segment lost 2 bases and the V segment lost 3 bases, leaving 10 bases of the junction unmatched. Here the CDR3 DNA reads TGCGCCAGCAGCTCACGCTCTAGCGGGAAATACACAGATACGCAGTATTTT. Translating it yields CASSSRSSGKYTDTQYF.

Written as DNA, the CDR3 is TGTGCCATCAGTGGGGAGGGGAAGACCTACGAGCAGTACTTC. Its translation: CAISGEGKTYEQYF. The chain is built from TRBV10-3 and TRBJ2-4; 7 nucleotides match TRBD2. The J call is uncertain, as TRBJ2-7 better fits the DNA end. The CDR3 runs 14 residues. Germline V gives CDR1 ENHRY, CDR2 SYGVKD.

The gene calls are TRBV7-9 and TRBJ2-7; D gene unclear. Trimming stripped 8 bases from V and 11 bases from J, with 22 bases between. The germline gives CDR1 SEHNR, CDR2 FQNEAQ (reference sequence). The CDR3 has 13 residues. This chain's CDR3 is CASASGTAPRKYF. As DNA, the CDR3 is TGTGCCAGCGCCTCGGGTACAGCCCCAAGGAAGTACTTC. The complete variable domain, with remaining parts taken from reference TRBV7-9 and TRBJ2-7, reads DTGVSQNPRHKITKRGQNVTFRCDPISEHNRLYWYRQTLGQGPEFLTYFQNEAQLEKSRLLSDRFSAERPKGSFSTLEIQRTEQGDSAMYLCASASGTAPRKYFGPGTRLTVT.

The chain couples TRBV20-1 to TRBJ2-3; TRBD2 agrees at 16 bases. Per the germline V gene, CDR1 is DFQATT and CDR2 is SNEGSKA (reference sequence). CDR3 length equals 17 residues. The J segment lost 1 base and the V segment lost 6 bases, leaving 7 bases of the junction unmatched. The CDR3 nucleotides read TGCAGTGCAATGGGACTAGCGGGAGGGCTTCGCACAGATACGCAGTATTTT. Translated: CSAMGLAGGLRTDTQYF.

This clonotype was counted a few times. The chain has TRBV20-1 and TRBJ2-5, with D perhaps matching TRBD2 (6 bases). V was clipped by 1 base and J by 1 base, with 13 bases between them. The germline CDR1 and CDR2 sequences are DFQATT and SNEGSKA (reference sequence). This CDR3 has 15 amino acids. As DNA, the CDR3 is TGCAGTGCTAGAGTGGGTAGCGGTACCCAAGAGACCCAGTACTTC. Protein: CSARVGSGTQETQYF.

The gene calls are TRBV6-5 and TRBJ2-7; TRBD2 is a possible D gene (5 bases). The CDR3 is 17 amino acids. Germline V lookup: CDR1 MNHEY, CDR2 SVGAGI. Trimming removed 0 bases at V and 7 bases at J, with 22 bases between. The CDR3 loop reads CASSYSASIWFNGEQYF. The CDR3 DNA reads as TGTGCCAGCAGTTACTCAGCTAGCATTTGGTTCAACGGTGAGCAGTACTTC.

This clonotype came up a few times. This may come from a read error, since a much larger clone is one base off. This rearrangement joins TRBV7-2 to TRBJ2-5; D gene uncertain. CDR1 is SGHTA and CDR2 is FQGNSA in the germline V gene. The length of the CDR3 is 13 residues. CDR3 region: CASSFRVQGTQYF. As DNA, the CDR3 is TGTGCCAGCAGCTTTAGAGTTCAAGGGACCCAGTACTTC. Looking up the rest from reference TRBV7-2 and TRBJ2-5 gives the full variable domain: GAGVSQSPSNKVTEKGKDVELRCDPISGHTALYWYRQSLGQGLEFLIYFQGNSAPDKSGLPSDRFSAERTGGSVSTLTIQRTQQEDSAVYLCASSFRVQGTQYFGPGTRLLVL.

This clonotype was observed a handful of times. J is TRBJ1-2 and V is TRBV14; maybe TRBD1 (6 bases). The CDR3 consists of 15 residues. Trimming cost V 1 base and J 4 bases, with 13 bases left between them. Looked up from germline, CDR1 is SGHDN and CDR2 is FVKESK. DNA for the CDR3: TGTGCCAGCAGCCAAGGTTCTGGGGGCGGCTATGGCTACACCTTC. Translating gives CASSQGSGGGYGYTF.

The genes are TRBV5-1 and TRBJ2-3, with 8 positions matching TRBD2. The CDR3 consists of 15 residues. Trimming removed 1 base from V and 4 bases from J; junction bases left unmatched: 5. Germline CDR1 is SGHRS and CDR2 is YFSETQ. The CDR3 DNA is TGCGCCAGCAGCTTGCCGGGAGGGGACGCAGATACGCAGTATTTT. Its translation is CASSLPGGDADTQYF.

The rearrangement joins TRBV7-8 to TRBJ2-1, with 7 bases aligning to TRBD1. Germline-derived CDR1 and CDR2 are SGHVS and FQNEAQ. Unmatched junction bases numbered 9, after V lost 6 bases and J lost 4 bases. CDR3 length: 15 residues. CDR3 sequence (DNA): TGTGCCAGCAGTCTGGGACAGTCAGGATACAATGAGCAGTTCTTC. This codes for CASSLGQSGYNEQFF. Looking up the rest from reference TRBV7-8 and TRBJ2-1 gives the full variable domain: GAGVSQSPRYKVAKRGQDVALRCDPISGHVSLFWYQQALGQGPEFLTYFQNEAQLDKSGLPSDRFFAERPEGSVSTLKIQRTQQEDSAVYLCASSLGQSGYNEQFFGPGTRLTVL.

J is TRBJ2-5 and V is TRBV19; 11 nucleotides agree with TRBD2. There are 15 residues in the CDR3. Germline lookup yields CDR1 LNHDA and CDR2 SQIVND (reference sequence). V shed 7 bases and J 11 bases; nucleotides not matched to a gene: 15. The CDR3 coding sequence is TGTGCCAGTAAGCCCTTAGCGGGAGGGTACAATGAGCAGTACTTC. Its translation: CASKPLAGGYNEQYF.

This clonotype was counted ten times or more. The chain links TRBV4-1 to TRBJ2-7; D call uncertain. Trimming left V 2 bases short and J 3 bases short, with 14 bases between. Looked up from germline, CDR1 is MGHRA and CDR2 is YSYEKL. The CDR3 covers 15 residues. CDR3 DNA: TGCGCCAGCAGCCAAAGCCAGGACGGATTCTACGAGCAGTACTTC. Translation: CASSQSQDGFYEQYF.

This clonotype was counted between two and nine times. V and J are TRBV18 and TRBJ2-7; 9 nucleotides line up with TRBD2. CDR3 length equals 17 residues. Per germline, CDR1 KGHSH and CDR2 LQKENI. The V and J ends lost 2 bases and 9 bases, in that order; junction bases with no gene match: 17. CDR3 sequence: CASSPNVGQRGDWGQYF. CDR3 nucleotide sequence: TGTGCCAGCTCACCAAACGTCGGCCAGCGGGGGGATTGGGGGCAGTACTTC.